A selection of T cell receptor beta chains follows, all from one sample in a study of blood T cell repertoires in COVID-19. The method was immunoSEQ multiplex PCR; TCRdb's version includes in-frame clones alone and lacks a portion of them. The sample comprises 72,000 or so clones, 80% to 90% of which are singletons, and approximately 6.3% rests with the top ten. Sequencing was performed on peripheral blood. These receptors were obtained from a man aged 45-65 years with active COVID-19. CDR3s include the opening cysteine and the closing phenylalanine or tryptophan. D genes are given only for firm matches. Rows give clone size only sometimes, using once, few, many, or a class for an expanded clone.

v_gene	j_gene	d_gene	abundance	CDR3aa	CDR3nt
TRBV5-5	TRBJ2-7	TRBD2	NA	CASSLRAGALRGYEQYF	TGTGCCAGCAGCTTGAGAGCGGGAGCCCTCCGAGGTTACGAGCAGTACTTC
TRBV4-3	TRBJ2-7	TRBD2	NA	CASSQSLAGKYEQYF	TGCGCCAGCAGCCAATCTCTAGCGGGAAAGTACGAGCAGTACTTC
TRBV28	TRBJ2-7	NA	NA	CASSFRSSYEQYF	TGTGCCAGCAGTTTCCGGAGCTCCTACGAGCAGTACTTC
TRBV5-5	TRBJ1-1	TRBD1	NA	CASSTHSGGLNTEAFF	TGTGCCAGCAGCACGCACTCAGGGGGCTTGAACACTGAAGCTTTCTTT
TRBV5-8	TRBJ2-4	NA	NA	CASSLGQGSGKNIQYF	TGTGCCAGCAGCTTGGGTCAGGGCTCGGGCAAAAACATTCAGTACTTC
TRBV28	TRBJ1-4	TRBD1	NA	CASSRDSQRELFF	TGTGCCAGCAGTCGGGACAGCCAGCGGGAACTGTTTTTT
TRBV18	TRBJ2-5	NA	NA	CASSPVLVRGSRETQYF	TGTGCCAGCTCACCGGTTTTAGTCCGGGGTTCCAGGGAGACCCAGTACTTC
TRBV6-5	TRBJ1-4	TRBD1	NA	CASRGQGYEKLFF	TGTGCCAGCAGGGGACAGGGGTATGAAAAACTGTTTTTT
TRBV10-3	TRBJ1-1	NA	NA	CAISDPMNTEAFF	TGTGCCATCAGTGACCCTATGAACACTGAAGCTTTCTTT
TRBV3-1/TRBV3-2	TRBJ1-2	NA	NA	CASSQVRPYCTF	TGTGCCAGCAGCCAAGTGCGCCCGTACTGCACCTTC
TRBV7-2	TRBJ2-7	TRBD2	NA	CASSHPGLAGGGEQYF	TGTGCCAGCAGCCACCCGGGACTAGCGGGGGGCGGCGAGCAGTACTTC
TRBV5-1	TRBJ2-1	NA	NA	CASSLGEVAAGNEQFF	TGCGCCAGCAGCTTGGGGGAGGTGGCGGCGGGCAATGAGCAGTTCTTC
TRBV7-9	TRBJ1-1	NA	few	CASSLVENTEAFF	TGTGCCAGCAGCTTAGTAGAGAACACTGAAGCTTTCTTT
TRBV4-1	TRBJ2-5	TRBD2	NA	CASSQTTSVYRETQYF	TGCGCCAGCAGCCAAACGACTAGCGTTTATAGAGAGACCCAGTACTTC
TRBV7-9	TRBJ1-1	NA	NA	CASSFLGGGTEAFF	TGTGCCAGCAGCTTCCTTGGGGGAGGGACTGAAGCTTTCTTT
TRBV27	TRBJ2-7	TRBD1	NA	CASSSPIRDRVEQYF	TGTGCCAGCAGTTCCCCAATCCGGGACAGGGTCGAGCAGTACTTC
TRBV5-1	TRBJ1-2	TRBD1	few	CASSLASRGDGYTF	TGCGCCAGCAGCTTGGCTAGCAGGGGGGATGGCTACACCTTC
TRBV29-1	TRBJ1-2	NA	NA	CSVRKRSNYGYTF	TGCAGCGTTCGAAAGCGTTCTAACTATGGCTACACCTTC
TRBV5-1	TRBJ2-7	TRBD1	NA	CASSLGGGDRDGSEQYF	TGCGCCAGCAGCTTGGGAGGTGGAGACAGGGACGGCTCCGAGCAGTACTTC
TRBV9	TRBJ2-6	TRBD1	NA	CASRDSSGANVLTF	TGTGCCAGTCGGGACAGCTCTGGGGCCAACGTCCTGACTTTC
TRBV21-1	TRBJ2-1	NA	once	CASTRWGSGQGSSYNEQFF	TGTGCCAGCACCAGGTGGGGATCGGGACAGGGGAGCTCCTACAATGAGCAGTTCTTC
TRBV30	TRBJ2-2	NA	NA	CAWSVITRGGELFF	TGTGCCTGGAGTGTTATCACAAGGGGGGGGGAGCTGTTTTTT
TRBV24-1	TRBJ1-2	NA	NA	CATSEGGGDYGYTF	TGTGCCACCAGTGAGGGCGGAGGTGACTATGGCTACACCTTC
TRBV4-1	TRBJ1-3	NA	few	CASSPRSGGSGNTIYF	TGCGCCAGCAGCCCCCGGAGCGGGGGCTCTGGAAACACCATATATTTT
TRBV4-1	TRBJ2-7	TRBD1	NA	CASSQDLPTGKTLTYEQYF	TGCGCCAGCAGCCAAGATCTCCCGACAGGGAAGACGTTAACCTACGAGCAGTACTTC
TRBV5-1	TRBJ1-6	TRBD1	NA	CASSRTGNSPLHF	TGCGCCAGCAGCCGGACAGGGAATTCACCCCTCCACTTT
TRBV27	TRBJ2-1	TRBD2	NA	CASSLRLAGGSYNEQFF	TGTGCCAGCAGTTTAAGACTAGCGGGAGGGTCCTACAATGAGCAGTTCTTC
TRBV11-2	TRBJ1-1	NA	NA	CASSPSRSARGRNTEAFF	TGTGCCAGCAGCCCCAGCAGGTCGGCGCGGGGTAGGAACACTGAAGCTTTCTTT
TRBV5-6	TRBJ1-2	NA	NA	CASSSEQGTGYTF	TGTGCCAGCAGCTCCGAACAGGGAACTGGCTACACCTTC
TRBV2	TRBJ2-3	NA	NA	CASSAGGARSDTQYF	TGTGCCAGCAGTGCTGGCGGGGCCAGGTCTGATACGCAGTATTTT
TRBV2	TRBJ1-5	TRBD1	few	CASSEDRGRQPQHF	TGTGCCAGCAGCGAGGACAGGGGTCGGCAGCCCCAGCATTTT
TRBV28	TRBJ1-4	NA	NA	CASSLQVDEKLFF	TGTGCCAGCAGTTTACAGGTGGATGAAAAACTGTTTTTT
TRBV18	TRBJ1-2	TRBD1	NA	CASSTRTGDYTF	TGTGCCAGCTCAACCAGGACAGGAGACTACACCTTC
TRBV14	TRBJ2-7	NA	NA	CASSQVSGRYYEQYF	TGTGCCAGCAGCCAAGTTTCGGGGAGATACTACGAGCAGTACTTC
TRBV15	TRBJ1-5	NA	NA	CATSREGQRQPQHF	TGTGCCACCAGCAGAGAGGGACAACGTCAGCCCCAGCATTTT
TRBV6-2/TRBV6-3	TRBJ1-1	NA	once	CASSYNQGRNTEAFF	TGTGCCAGCAGTTACAACCAGGGGCGGAACACTGAAGCTTTCTTT
TRBV6-6	TRBJ1-5	TRBD1	once	CASSSTGPSNQPQHF	TGTGCCAGCAGTTCGACAGGGCCTAGCAATCAGCCCCAGCATTTT
TRBV6-1	TRBJ2-1	TRBD2	NA	CASSELAGFEQFF	TGTGCCAGCAGTGAACTAGCGGGGTTTGAGCAGTTCTTC
TRBV28	TRBJ1-2	NA	NA	CASRQEGQHYGYTF	TGTGCCAGCAGACAGGAGGGGCAGCACTATGGCTACACCTTC
TRBV7-3	TRBJ2-1	TRBD2	NA	CASSLFAGRGRASNNEQFF	TGTGCCAGCAGCTTATTCGCGGGACGCGGGAGGGCCTCAAACAATGAGCAGTTCTTC
TRBV30	TRBJ2-7	TRBD1	NA	CAWSRTRDRVF	TGTGCCTGGAGTCGTACCCGGGACAGGGTTTTC
TRBV2	TRBJ2-1	TRBD2	NA	CASIRLAPYNEQFF	TGTGCCAGCATACGACTAGCTCCTTACAATGAGCAGTTCTTC
TRBV18	TRBJ2-7	TRBD1	NA	CASSPAGQGVYEQYF	TGTGCCAGCTCACCGGCGGGACAGGGGGTTTACGAGCAGTACTTC
TRBV12-2	TRBJ2-7	NA	NA	CASRLPYCGGRYEQYF	TGTGCAAGTCGCCTACCATACTGCGGGGGCCGATACGAGCAGTACTTC
TRBV19	TRBJ1-5	NA	NA	CASSQADRLVDQPQHF	TGTGCCAGTAGTCAAGCTGACAGGCTCGTTGATCAGCCCCAGCATTTT
TRBV7-2	TRBJ1-1	TRBD1	NA	CASSHRDRVRNEAFF	TGTGCCAGCAGCCACCGGGACAGGGTGCGAAATGAAGCTTTCTTT
TRBV19	TRBJ2-1	NA	NA	CASSIENRVGVEQFF	TGTGCCAGTAGTATCGAAAACAGGGTTGGTGTTGAGCAGTTCTTC